This T cell receptor (beta chain) stems from a study of blood T cells in healthy people across ages. All donors came from Russia, were Caucasian and healthy, and spanned ages roughly 6 to 95. Broader study findings: Aged donors had fewer naive CD4+ cells and lower diversity than long-lived donors.

This clonotype was observed at least ten times. Its antigen is still unknown. A second PCR of roughly 7 to 11 cycles used a sample-barcoded 5' primer and a J-beta primer mix. TCRdb called the 5' RACE reads again in MiXCR, with one record for every CDR3 protein. Of more than 800,000 distinct CDR3 sequences in the sample, more than 25% were seen once. The source material was blood. The receptor was isolated from a woman over 75 in good health.

CDR3 sequence (DNA): TGTGCCAGCATTTCGGGGTCGACAGATACGCAGTATTTT. This codes for CASISGSTDTQYF. V gene TRBV12-3 or TRBV12-4 combines with J gene TRBJ2-3, with TRBD2 as a possible D gene (5 bases). The V gene lost 7 bases and the J gene lost 3 bases, with 11 bases spanning the gap. The CDR3 totals 13 residues.